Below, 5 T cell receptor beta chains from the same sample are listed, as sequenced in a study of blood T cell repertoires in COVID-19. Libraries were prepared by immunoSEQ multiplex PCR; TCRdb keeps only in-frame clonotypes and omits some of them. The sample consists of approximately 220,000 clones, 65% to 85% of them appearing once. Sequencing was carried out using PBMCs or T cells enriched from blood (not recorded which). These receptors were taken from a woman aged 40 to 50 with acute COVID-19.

The CDR3 here is CASSDLGGNTIYF. In DNA form, the CDR3 reads TGTGCCAGCAGCGACTTAGGTGGAAACACCATATATTTT. V usage is TRBV7-9 and J usage is TRBJ1-3; D not resolved. Germline assignment: CDR1 SEHNR and CDR2 FQNEAQ (reference sequence). CDR3 size: 13 residues. V shed 5 bases and J shed 3 bases, with 8 bases lying between them.

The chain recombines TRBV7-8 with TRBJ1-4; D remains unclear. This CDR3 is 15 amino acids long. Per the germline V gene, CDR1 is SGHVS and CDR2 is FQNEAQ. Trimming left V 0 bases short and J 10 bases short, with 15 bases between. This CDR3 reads CASSLALAAPGKLFF. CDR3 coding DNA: TGTGCCAGCAGCTTAGCCTTGGCAGCCCCGGGAAAACTGTTTTTT.

CDR3 residues: CASSLAREEDEQYF. CDR3 in DNA: TGCGCCAGCAGCTTGGCCAGGGAGGAGGACGAGCAGTACTTC. The chain uses TRBV5-1 and TRBJ2-7; the D gene is possibly TRBD2 (6 bases). CDR1 and CDR2 from the germline V gene are SGHRS and YFSETQ. V was shortened by 0 bases and J by 5 bases, with 12 bases between the two germline ends. CDR3 length: 14 amino acids.

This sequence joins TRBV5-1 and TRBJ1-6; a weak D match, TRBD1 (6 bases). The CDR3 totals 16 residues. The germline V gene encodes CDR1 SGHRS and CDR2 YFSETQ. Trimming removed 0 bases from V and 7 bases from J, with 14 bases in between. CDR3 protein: CASSLAPQGRNSPLHF. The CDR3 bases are TGCGCCAGCAGCTTGGCTCCGCAGGGGCGGAATTCACCCCTCCACTTT.

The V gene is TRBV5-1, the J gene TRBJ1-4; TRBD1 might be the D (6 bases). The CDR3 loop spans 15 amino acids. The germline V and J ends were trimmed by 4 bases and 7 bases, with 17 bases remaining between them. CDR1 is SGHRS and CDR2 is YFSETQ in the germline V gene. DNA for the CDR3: TGCGCCAGCAGCCTACAACAGGGATCGGGTGAAAAACTGTTTTTT. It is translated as CASSLQQGSGEKLFF.